This T cell receptor (beta chain) was observed in a study of CD8 T cells in ankylosing spondylitis. By quantitative 5'-RACE with molecular barcodes, the TCR beta libraries were made. Using its own MiXCR run on the 5' RACE reads, TCRdb lists one record per CDR3 protein. The sample records about 390,000 distinct CDR3 sequences, around 20% being singletons. J was trimmed by 1 base and V by 7 bases; bases with no gene match: 8. Germline loops: CDR1 ENHRY, CDR2 SYGVKD. The CDR3 contains 15 residues. In regard to this clonotype: Its antigen remains unknown.

Study-wide results and caveats: Disease-linked clones, CD8+, were relatively rare in peripheral blood. Disease-linked clones were reportedly significantly enriched in matched ankylosing spondylitis synovial fluid. Some of the motif variants had earlier been found in reactive arthritis patients' fluid and blood. Seemingly distinctive of ankylosing spondylitis blood was a TCR beta motif formed by eight highly homologous variants.

This TCR was sampled from a male donor with ankylosing spondylitis. The chain joins TRBV10-3 to TRBJ2-7; TRBD2 aligns across 9 bases. The sequenced sample consisted of blood, either unsorted or a sorted T cell fraction (not recorded which). CDR3 residues: CAIKEREVESYEQYF. CDR3 in DNA: TGTGCCATCAAAGAGCGGGAGGTTGAATCCTACGAGCAGTACTTC.